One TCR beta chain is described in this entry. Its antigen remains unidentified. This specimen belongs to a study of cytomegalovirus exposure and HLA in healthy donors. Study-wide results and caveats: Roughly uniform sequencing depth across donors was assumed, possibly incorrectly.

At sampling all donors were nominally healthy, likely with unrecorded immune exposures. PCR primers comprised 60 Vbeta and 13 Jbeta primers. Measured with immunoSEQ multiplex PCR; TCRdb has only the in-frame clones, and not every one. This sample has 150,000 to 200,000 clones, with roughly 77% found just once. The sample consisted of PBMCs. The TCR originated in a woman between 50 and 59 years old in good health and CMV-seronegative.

CDR3 in amino acids: CASSTHRGGEAFF. CDR3 sequence (DNA): TGTGCCAGCAGTACCCACAGGGGTGGGGAAGCTTTCTTT. V is TRBV6-1 and J is TRBJ1-1; TRBD1 agrees at 7 bases. The CDR3 has 13 residues. Germline V gene data show CDR1 as MNHNS and CDR2 as SASEGT. V gave up 5 bases and J gave up 8 bases; unmatched junction bases: 8.